These 20 T cell receptor beta chains were all obtained from the same sample, sequenced in a study of neurological immune-mediated disorders. One entry per CDR3 protein, called by TCRdb with MiXCR from the 5' RACE reads. The sample lists approximately 84,000 distinct CDR3 sequences; 3.5% to 5.5% were seen once. Time point noted: longitudinal time-point 3. The sample comprised PBMCs. Receptors originate from a woman aged 60-75 years with multiple sclerosis.

This clonotype was counted at least ten times. This chain uses TRBV5-1 with TRBJ1-2; 7 nucleotides line up with TRBD1. Germline values: CDR1 SGHRS, CDR2 YFSETQ. The V segment lost 4 bases and the J segment 0 bases; nucleotides outside the gene matches: 6. CDR3 size: 15 residues. In nucleotides, the CDR3 is TGCGCCAGCAGCACGGACGGGACAGCTAACTATGGCTACACCTTC. Amino acid sequence: CASSTDGTANYGYTF.

This clonotype was observed at least ten times. This chain uses TRBV6-1 with TRBJ1-2; D not certain. V lost 2 bases, J lost 8 bases, and 21 bases lay in between. Germline assignment: CDR1 MNHNS and CDR2 SASEGT. CDR3 length: 16 amino acids. In nucleotides, the CDR3 is TGTGCCAGCAGTGAACAAGGGTCACTTGCGTCGCGCGGCTACACCTTC. Protein product: CASSEQGSLASRGYTF.

This clonotype occurred many times. The V call is TRBV7-8, the J call TRBJ2-4; D is possibly TRBD2 (6 bases). This CDR3 is 14 amino acids long. Looked up from germline, CDR1 is SGHVS and CDR2 is FQNEAQ. V lost 3 bases and J 8 bases, leaving 14 bases between the germline ends. Here the CDR3 reads CASSFHQDYDIQYF. The CDR3 coding sequence is TGTGCCAGCAGCTTTCACCAGGACTATGACATTCAGTACTTC.

The chain links TRBV14 to TRBJ1-1; no firm D call. Germline V CDR1 and CDR2: SGHDN, FVKESK. The CDR3 has 15 residues. The V end was cut by 5 bases, the J end by 0 bases, with 13 bases between. In nucleotides, the CDR3 is TGTGCCAGCAGCACGAGGGAAGGGTTGAACACTGAAGCTTTCTTT. It translates to CASSTREGLNTEAFF.

This clonotype was seen repeatedly, ten times or more. The chain has TRBV20-1 and TRBJ2-4; D may be TRBD1 (6 bases). This CDR3 region has 14 residues. V was trimmed by 0 bases and J by 7 bases, leaving 13 bases between them. Germline values: CDR1 DFQATT, CDR2 SNEGSKA (reference sequence). The CDR3 here is CSARDYQRGNIQYF. The CDR3 nucleotides read TGCAGTGCTAGAGATTATCAGAGGGGGAACATTCAGTACTTC.

A remark on this clonotype: A clone one base away is much larger, so this may be a read error. The V and J genes are TRBV5-1 and TRBJ2-7; D ambiguous. Germline V gives CDR1 SGHRS, CDR2 YFSETQ. Between the trimmed V and J ends, which lost 7 bases and 5 bases, there was a span of 10 bases. The CDR3 loop spans 11 amino acids. The CDR3 coding sequence is TGCGCCAGCCGCACAACTCACGAGCAGTACTTC. This sequence encodes CASRTTHEQYF.

This clonotype was picked up many times. V and J are TRBV5-1 and TRBJ1-5; 8 positions match TRBD1. The CDR3 is made up of 14 amino acids. Germline trimming cut 5 bases from V and 5 bases from J; bases unmatched to any gene: 6. Germline assignment: CDR1 SGHRS and CDR2 YFSETQ. The CDR3 nucleotides are TGCGCCAGCAGTCATGACAGGGGCCATCAGCCCCAGCATTTT. The encoded protein is CASSHDRGHQPQHF. The whole variable domain, remainder taken from reference TRBV5-1 and TRBJ1-5, is KAGVTQTPRYLIKTRGQQVTLSCSPISGHRSVSWYQQTPGQGLQFLFEYFSETQRNKGNFPGRFSGRQFSNSRSEMNVSTLELGDSALYLCASSHDRGHQPQHFGDGTRLSIL.

In its sample, this clonotype was seen many times. The gene calls are TRBV7-6 and TRBJ2-7; tentative D call: TRBD1 (6 bases). Deletions cut 5 bases from V and 10 bases from J, with 24 bases between. This CDR3 contains 15 residues. The germline V gene has CDR1 SGHVS and CDR2 FNYEAQ. The CDR3 reads CASSTSDTQGSGQYF. The CDR3 region has the DNA TGTGCCAGCAGCACCTCAGATACACAGGGATCGGGCCAGTACTTC.

This clonotype appeared many times. This chain uses TRBV15 with TRBJ2-7, with D possibly TRBD1 on 6 matching bases. The CDR3 contains 14 residues. From germline, CDR1 is LNHNV and CDR2 YYDKDF (reference sequence). Trimming took 4 bases from V and 3 from J, leaving 13 bases between them. The CDR3 DNA reads as TGTGCCACCAGCAAGACAGGTCTTAACTACGAGCAGTACTTC. Amino acids: CATSKTGLNYEQYF.

This clonotype was seen at least ten times. The rearrangement links TRBV29-1 to TRBJ2-5; unclear D gene. The germline CDR1 and CDR2 sequences are SQVTM and ANQGSEA. CDR3 length: 11 amino acids. V was pared by 8 bases and J by 1 base, with 8 bases between. As DNA, the CDR3 is TGCAGCTCGACACGCCAAGAGACCCAGTACTTC. Encoded protein: CSSTRQETQYF.

This clonotype occurred many times. The chain carries TRBV27 and TRBJ1-4; possible D gene TRBD1, 6 bases. V was cut by 3 bases and J by 8 bases, with 16 bases left in between. This CDR3 has 15 amino acids. Germline assignment: CDR1 MNHEY and CDR2 SMNVEV (reference sequence). CDR3 DNA sequence: TGTGCCAGCAGTTTGGGGGCAGGGCCTTGGGAAAAACTGTTTTTT. It yields the protein CASSLGAGPWEKLFF.

At least ten counts were recorded for this clonotype. The V and J genes are TRBV27 and TRBJ1-1; D not certain. The CDR3 consists of 14 residues. V gave up 3 bases and J gave up 6 bases, with 14 bases separating them. Germline values: CDR1 MNHEY, CDR2 SMNVEV (reference sequence). CDR3 sequence: CASSLSRREAEAFF. CDR3 sequence (DNA): TGTGCCAGCAGTTTGTCACGGAGGGAGGCTGAAGCTTTCTTT.

In the case of this clonotype: One base away lies a much larger clone, so this may be a sequencing read error. The chain has TRBV12-3 or TRBV12-4 and TRBJ2-1; D is unclear. Trimming took off 6 bases at V and 6 bases at J, with 12 bases between the two ends. CDR3 size: 13 residues. Here the CDR3 reads CASSEDRPNEQFF. CDR3 sequence (DNA): TGTGCCAGCAGCGAGGACCGCCCCAATGAGCAGTTCTTC.

This clonotype was counted at least ten times. The V and J genes are TRBV5-1 and TRBJ2-7; D is possibly TRBD1 or TRBD2 (5 bases each). Germline V CDR1 and CDR2: SGHRS, YFSETQ. This CDR3 is built from 15 residues. V was pared by 4 bases and J by 0 bases, with 14 bases between. This chain's CDR3 is CASSPSRGSSYEQYF. CDR3 DNA: TGCGCCAGCAGCCCCTCACGGGGCAGCTCCTACGAGCAGTACTTC.

This clonotype has a handful of counts. This chain joins TRBV20-1 and TRBJ2-1; TRBD1 aligns across 8 bases. The CDR3 covers 17 residues. Germline trimming cut 1 base from V and 2 bases from J; bases unmatched to any gene: 10. CDR1 DFQATT and CDR2 SNEGSKA come from the germline V gene (reference sequence). This CDR3 reads CSARGRTGSSTYNEQFF. The CDR3 coding sequence is TGCAGTGCTAGAGGCCGGACAGGGAGCAGCACCTACAATGAGCAGTTCTTC.

This clonotype was counted many times. The gene calls are TRBV10-3 and TRBJ2-1; D is unclear. There are 14 residues in the CDR3. V lost 7 bases to trimming and J lost 5 bases, with 15 bases between them. Germline CDR1 and CDR2: ENHRY and SYGVKD. The CDR3, as DNA: TGTGCCATCATGGGTCTAGGGTTGAACAATGAGCAGTTCTTC. Translated, it gives CAIMGLGLNNEQFF.

This clonotype was recorded many times. V usage is TRBV12-3 or TRBV12-4 and J usage is TRBJ2-7; the D call may be TRBD1 or TRBD2 (5 bases each). The CDR3 runs to 15 residues. Trimming removed 4 bases from V and 2 bases from J, with 15 bases in between. In DNA form, the CDR3 reads TGTGCCAGCAGTTCCCGACTCGGGGCACCCTACGAGCAGTACTTC. Translated: CASSSRLGAPYEQYF.

This clonotype was recorded many times. This chain connects TRBV5-1 to TRBJ2-5; D may be TRBD2 (5 bases). The CDR3 has 17 residues. V shed 2 bases and J shed 1 base, with 18 bases lying between them. Per germline, CDR1 SGHRS and CDR2 YFSETQ. As DNA, the CDR3 is TGCGCCAGCAGCTTAGGAGGCGGAACGATCCGCCAAGAGACCCAGTACTTC. Its translation is CASSLGGGTIRQETQYF.

This clonotype was seen ten or more times. One end of the junction does not line up with germline, which may come from a read error. The CDR3 DNA reads as TGTGCCAGCAGCTTAGGCCGGGACACTATCTTC. Amino acid sequence: CASSLGRDTIF. The chain joins TRBV7-6 to TRBJ1-2; D may be TRBD1 (6 bases). The CDR3 covers 11 residues. In germline, CDR1 is SGHVS, CDR2 FNYEAQ.

There are many counts of this clonotype. This chain links TRBV27 with TRBJ1-5; TRBD1 might be the D (6 bases). The CDR3 has 15 amino acids. Germline V gene sequence: CDR1 MNHEY, CDR2 SMNVEV (reference sequence). V lost 6 bases and J 1 base, leaving 13 bases between the germline ends. CDR3 bases: TGTGCCAGCAGACCCTGGGGGCAAAGCAATCAGCCCCAGCATTTT. This sequence encodes CASRPWGQSNQPQHF.